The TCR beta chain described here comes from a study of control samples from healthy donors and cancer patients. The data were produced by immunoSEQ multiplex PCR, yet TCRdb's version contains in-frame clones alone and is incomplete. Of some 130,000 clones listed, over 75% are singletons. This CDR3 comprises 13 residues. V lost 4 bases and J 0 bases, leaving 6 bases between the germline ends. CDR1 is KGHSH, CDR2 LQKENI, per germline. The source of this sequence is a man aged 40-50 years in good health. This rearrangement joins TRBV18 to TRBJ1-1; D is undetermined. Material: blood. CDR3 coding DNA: TGTGCCAGCTCACTGCCCGTGAACACTGAAGCTTTCTTT. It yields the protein CASSLPVNTEAFF.